The T cell receptor beta chain under discussion was sequenced for a study of regulatory T cells in long-lasting Graves disease. This clonotype showed up many times. Time point described: newly diagnosed GD, antithyroid drugs for less than 3 months. PBMC-extracted RNA yielded the TCR library. Library construction for TCR beta used iRepertoire HTBI primers and Arm-PCR of CDR3 regions. From the multiplex PCR reads, TCRdb called clonotypes with MiXCR, one entry per CDR3 protein. The data contain fewer than 450,000 distinct CDR3 sequences, approximately 16% of them singletons. Germline V gene sequence: CDR1 MDHEN, CDR2 SYDVKM. This CDR3 contains 17 residues. Trimming stripped 1 base from V and 5 bases from J, with 20 bases between. The same data also went into a second study, on T cells in Graves' hyperthyroidism and ophthalmopathy. That paper states: Most thyroid clonotypes that were expanded above 0.001 also turned up in blood.

The origin of this receptor is a middle-aged woman with Graves disease. Material: peripheral blood mononuclear cells (PBMCs), obtained at new diagnosis, from a patient treated with antithyroid drugs. The rearrangement links TRBV28 to TRBJ1-2; no reliable D call. For the CDR3, the DNA is TGTGCCAGCAGTTTATCTTGGTTGAAAACGGGGTTGTATGGCTACACCTTC. Its translation is CASSLSWLKTGLYGYTF.